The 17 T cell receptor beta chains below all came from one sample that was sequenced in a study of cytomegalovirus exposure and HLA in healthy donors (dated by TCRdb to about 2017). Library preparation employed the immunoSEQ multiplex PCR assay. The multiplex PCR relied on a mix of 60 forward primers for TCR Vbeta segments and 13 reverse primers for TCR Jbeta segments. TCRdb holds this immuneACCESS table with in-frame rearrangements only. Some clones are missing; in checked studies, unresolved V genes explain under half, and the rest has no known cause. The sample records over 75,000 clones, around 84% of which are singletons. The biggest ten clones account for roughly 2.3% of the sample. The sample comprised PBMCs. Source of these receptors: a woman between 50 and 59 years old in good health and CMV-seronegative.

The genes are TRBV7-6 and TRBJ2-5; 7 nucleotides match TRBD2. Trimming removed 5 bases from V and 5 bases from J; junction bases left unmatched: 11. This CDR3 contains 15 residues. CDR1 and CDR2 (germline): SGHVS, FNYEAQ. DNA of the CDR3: TGTGCCAGCAGCCCCCTGGGGCGGGGGAGTGAGACCCAGTACTTC. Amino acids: CASSPLGRGSETQYF.

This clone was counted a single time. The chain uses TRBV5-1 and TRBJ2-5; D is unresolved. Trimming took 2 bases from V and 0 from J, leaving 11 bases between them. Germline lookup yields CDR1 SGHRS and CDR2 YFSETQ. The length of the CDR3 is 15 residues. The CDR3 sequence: CASSFVFSNQETQYF. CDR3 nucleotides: TGCGCCAGCAGCTTCGTTTTCTCTAACCAAGAGACCCAGTACTTC. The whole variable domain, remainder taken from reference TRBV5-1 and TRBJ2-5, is KAGVTQTPRYLIKTRGQQVTLSCSPISGHRSVSWYQQTPGQGLQFLFEYFSETQRNKGNFPGRFSGRQFSNSRSEMNVSTLELGDSALYLCASSFVFSNQETQYFGPGTRLLVL.

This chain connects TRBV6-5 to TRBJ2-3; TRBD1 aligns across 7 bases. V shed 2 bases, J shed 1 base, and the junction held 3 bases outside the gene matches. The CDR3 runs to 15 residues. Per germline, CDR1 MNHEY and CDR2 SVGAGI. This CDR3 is CASSYRDRGTDTQYF. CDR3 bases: TGTGCCAGCAGTTACCGTGACAGGGGCACAGATACGCAGTATTTT.

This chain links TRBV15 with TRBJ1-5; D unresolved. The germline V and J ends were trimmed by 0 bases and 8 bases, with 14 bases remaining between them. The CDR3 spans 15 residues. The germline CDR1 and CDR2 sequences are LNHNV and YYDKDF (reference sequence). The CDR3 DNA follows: TGTGCCACCAGCAGAGATTTCGGGGTAATCAAGCCCCAGCATTTT. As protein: CATSRDFGVIKPQHF.

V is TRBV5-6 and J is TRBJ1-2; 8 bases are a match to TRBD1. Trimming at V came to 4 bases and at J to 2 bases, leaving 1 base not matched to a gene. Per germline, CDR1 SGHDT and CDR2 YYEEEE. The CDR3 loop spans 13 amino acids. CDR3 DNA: TGTGCCAGCAGCCGGACAGGGAACTATGGCTACACCTTC. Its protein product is CASSRTGNYGYTF.

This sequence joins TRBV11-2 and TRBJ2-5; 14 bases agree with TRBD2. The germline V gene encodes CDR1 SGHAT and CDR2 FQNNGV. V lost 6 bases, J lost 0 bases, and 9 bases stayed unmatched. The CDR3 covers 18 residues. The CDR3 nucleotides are TGTGCCAGCAGTCACCAGGGACTAGCGGGGGACTACCAAGAGACCCAGTACTTC. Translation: CASSHQGLAGDYQETQYF.

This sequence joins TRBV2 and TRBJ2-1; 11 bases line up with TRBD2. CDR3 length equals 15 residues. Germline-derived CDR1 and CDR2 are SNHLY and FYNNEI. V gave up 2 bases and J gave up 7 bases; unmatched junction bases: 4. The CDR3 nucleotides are TGTGCCAGCAGTGAAAGTAGCGGGGGGGCGAATGAGCAGTTCTTC. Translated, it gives CASSESSGGANEQFF.

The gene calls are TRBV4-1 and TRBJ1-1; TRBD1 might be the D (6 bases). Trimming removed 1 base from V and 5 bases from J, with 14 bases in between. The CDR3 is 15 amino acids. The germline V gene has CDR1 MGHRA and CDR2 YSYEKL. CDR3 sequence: CASSQGGRGPTEAFF. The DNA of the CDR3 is TGCGCCAGCAGCCAAGGTGGCAGGGGCCCAACTGAAGCTTTCTTT.

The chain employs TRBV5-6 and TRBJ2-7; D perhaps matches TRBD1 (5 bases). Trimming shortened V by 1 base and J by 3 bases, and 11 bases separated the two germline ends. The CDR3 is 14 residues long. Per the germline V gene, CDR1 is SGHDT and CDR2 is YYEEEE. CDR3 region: CASSLYDSLYEQYF. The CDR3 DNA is TGTGCCAGCAGCTTGTATGACAGTCTCTACGAGCAGTACTTC.

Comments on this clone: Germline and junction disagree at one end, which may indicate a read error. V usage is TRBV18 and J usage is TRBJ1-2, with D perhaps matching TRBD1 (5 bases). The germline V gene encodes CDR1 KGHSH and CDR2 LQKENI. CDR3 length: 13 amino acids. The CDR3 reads CASSPGLNDGYTF. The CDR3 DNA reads TGTGCCAGCTCACCGGGGCTTAACGATGGCTACACCTTC.

In DNA form, the CDR3 reads TGTGCCAGTCATCCCGGGACAGATCACGCAAATACGCAGTATTTT. This gives the protein CASHPGTDHANTQYF. This sequence joins TRBV19 and TRBJ2-3; TRBD1 matches at 7 bases. This CDR3 region has 15 residues. Germline CDR1 and CDR2: LNHDA and SQIVND (reference sequence). Germline trimming cut 8 bases from V and 7 bases from J; bases unmatched to any gene: 15.

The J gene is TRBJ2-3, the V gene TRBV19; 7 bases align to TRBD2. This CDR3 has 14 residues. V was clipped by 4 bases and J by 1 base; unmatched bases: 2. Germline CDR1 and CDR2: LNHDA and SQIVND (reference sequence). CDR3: CASSTLAGTDTQYF. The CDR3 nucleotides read TGTGCCAGTAGTACCCTAGCGGGCACAGATACGCAGTATTTT.

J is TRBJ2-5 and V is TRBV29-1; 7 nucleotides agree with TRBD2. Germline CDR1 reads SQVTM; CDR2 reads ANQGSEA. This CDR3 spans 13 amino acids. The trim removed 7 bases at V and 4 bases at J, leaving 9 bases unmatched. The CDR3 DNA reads TGCAGCGCTGCGGGGGTCGGGGCAGAGACCCAGTACTTC. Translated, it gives CSAAGVGAETQYF.

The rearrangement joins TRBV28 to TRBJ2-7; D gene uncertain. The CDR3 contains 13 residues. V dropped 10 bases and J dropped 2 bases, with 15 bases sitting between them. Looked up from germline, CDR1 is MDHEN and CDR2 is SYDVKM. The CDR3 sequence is CATSGTKAYEQYF. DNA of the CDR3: TGTGCCACCTCAGGTACCAAAGCCTACGAGCAGTACTTC.

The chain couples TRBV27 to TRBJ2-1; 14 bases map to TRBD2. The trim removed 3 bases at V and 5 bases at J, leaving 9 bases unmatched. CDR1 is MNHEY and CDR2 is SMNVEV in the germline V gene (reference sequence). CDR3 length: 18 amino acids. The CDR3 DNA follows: TGTGCCAGCAGTTTTACCGTGACTAGCGGGAGGGTAAACAATGAGCAGTTCTTC. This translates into CASSFTVTSGRVNNEQFF.

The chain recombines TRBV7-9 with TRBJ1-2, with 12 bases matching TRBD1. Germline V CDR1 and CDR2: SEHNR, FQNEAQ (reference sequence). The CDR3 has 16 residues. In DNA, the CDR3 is TGTGCGCTTGGCCCGGGACAGGGGGCCTTCCACTCTGGCTACACCTTC. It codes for CALGPGQGAFHSGYTF.

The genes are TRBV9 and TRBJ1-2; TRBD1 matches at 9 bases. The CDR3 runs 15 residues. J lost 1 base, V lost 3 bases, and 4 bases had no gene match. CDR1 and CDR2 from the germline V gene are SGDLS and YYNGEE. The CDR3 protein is CASSGQGEGNYGYTF. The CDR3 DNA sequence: TGTGCCAGCAGCGGACAGGGGGAGGGTAACTATGGCTACACCTTC.